A single sample gave rise to the 9 T cell receptor beta chains below, sequenced in a study of control samples from healthy donors and cancer patients (dated by TCRdb to the early 2020s). Libraries were prepared through the immunoSEQ multiplex PCR assay. As stored in TCRdb, this immuneACCESS dataset retains in-frame rearrangements with V and J assigned. A fraction of the clones does not appear; measured against another copy, unresolved V genes explain less than half of the discrepancy, and the remainder lacks a known reason. This sample gives about 120,000 clones in total; 80% to 90% of them show up just once. The top ten clones comprise around 1.2% of the sample. Sequencing input: PBMCs. These receptors all come from a woman between 45 and 65 years old with colorectal cancer.

This clone was detected a few times. The chain's CDR3 is CASRTAGQGWYGYTF. In nucleotides, the CDR3 is TGTGCCAGCAGGACTGCGGGACAGGGATGGTATGGCTACACCTTC. V gene TRBV28 combines with J gene TRBJ1-2; 9 nucleotides agree with TRBD1. Germline trimming cut 6 bases from V and 5 bases from J; bases unmatched to any gene: 10. CDR1 and CDR2 (germline): MDHEN, SYDVKM. The CDR3 is 15 amino acids.

This chain links TRBV19 with TRBJ2-5; 8 bases are a match to TRBD2. V lost 1 base, J lost 4 bases, and 5 bases stayed unmatched. The CDR3 has 15 amino acids. Germline CDR1 reads LNHDA; CDR2 reads SQIVND (reference sequence). The CDR3 coding sequence is TGTGCCAGTAGTATAGGAGGGACTAGTTTAGAGACCCAGTACTTC. Encoded protein: CASSIGGTSLETQYF.

This clone was detected only once. The V and J genes are TRBV5-1 and TRBJ2-5; 13 bases map to TRBD2. Trimming at V came to 3 bases and at J to 2 bases, leaving 16 bases not matched to a gene. CDR1 SGHRS and CDR2 YFSETQ come from the germline V gene. CDR3 length: 20 amino acids. The chain's CDR3 is CASSSQGLAGDFMSQETQYF. The CDR3 bases are TGCGCCAGCAGCTCCCAAGGACTAGCGGGGGACTTTATGAGTCAAGAGACCCAGTACTTC.

This chain joins TRBV9 and TRBJ1-2; D gene unclear. Trimming left V 4 bases short and J 0 bases short, with 10 bases between. Looked up from germline, CDR1 is SGDLS and CDR2 is YYNGEE. The CDR3 has 14 residues. CDR3 loop: CASSSVMANYGYTF. In DNA form, the CDR3 reads TGTGCCAGCAGCTCAGTCATGGCTAACTATGGCTACACCTTC.

This clone came up once. The CDR3 region is CASSQAPPALAGQETQYF. The CDR3 DNA sequence: TGTGCCAGCAGCCAAGCCCCACCAGCACTAGCGGGGCAAGAGACCCAGTACTTC. This chain joins TRBV3-1 (or the pseudogene TRBV3-2) and TRBJ2-5; 10 bases align to TRBD2. The germline gives CDR1 LGHDT, CDR2 YNNKEL (reference sequence). CDR3 length: 18 residues. After removal of 1 base from V and 2 bases from J, the junction contained 10 bases not matched to a gene.

The chain carries TRBV7-8 and TRBJ2-7, with TRBD1 matching over 12 bases. V gave up 2 bases and J gave up 5 bases; unmatched junction bases: 4. The CDR3 consists of 15 residues. Germline assignment: CDR1 SGHVS and CDR2 FQNEAQ. The CDR3 spells CASSLFGTGGHEQYF. The DNA for the CDR3 is TGTGCCAGCAGCTTATTTGGGACAGGGGGCCACGAGCAGTACTTC.

This clone was counted a single time. The V and J genes are TRBV2 and TRBJ2-1; D is unclear. CDR3 length: 13 amino acids. Per the germline V gene, CDR1 is SNHLY and CDR2 is FYNNEI. V was clipped by 3 bases and J by 11 bases, with 14 bases between them. This chain's CDR3 is CASSEIGEAQQFF. The CDR3 nucleotides are TGTGCCAGCAGTGAGATAGGAGAGGCCCAGCAGTTCTTC.

V usage is TRBV10-3 and J usage is TRBJ1-5, with 9 bases identical to TRBD1. CDR3 length: 13 amino acids. Germline CDR1 and CDR2: ENHRY and SYGVKD. Trimming at V came to 4 bases and at J to 9 bases, leaving 4 bases not matched to a gene. CDR3 DNA sequence: TGTGCCATCAGTGCCGGGACAGGGACGCCCCAGCATTTT. Translated, it gives CAISAGTGTPQHF.

The V call is TRBV11-2, the J call TRBJ2-1; 8 bases are a match to TRBD2. The V gene end was trimmed by 1 base and the J gene end by 9 bases; junction bases not matched to a gene: 11. Germline V lookup: CDR1 SGHAT, CDR2 FQNNGV. The CDR3 has 16 amino acids. The CDR3 loop reads CASSLARGASGSEQFF. The CDR3 DNA sequence: TGTGCCAGCAGCTTAGCGCGGGGGGCTTCTGGGAGTGAGCAGTTCTTC.